One sample yielded the 2 T cell receptor beta chains listed below, sequenced in a study of blood T cells in healthy people across ages. Primers used in a second PCR of roughly 6 to 11 cycles were a sample-barcoded 5' primer and a J-beta primer mix. TCRdb processed the 5' RACE reads anew with MiXCR; each CDR3 protein has one entry. Seen here are 1.5 million to 1.8 million distinct CDR3 sequences, 35% to 45% observed once, and the top ten hold under 5%. The specimen sequenced was blood. All receptors derive from a woman younger than 35 in good health.

V is TRBV30 and J is TRBJ1-2; D gene ambiguous. This CDR3 spans 11 amino acids. Looked up from germline, CDR1 is GTSNPN and CDR2 is SVGIG (reference sequence). V was trimmed by 5 bases and J by 2 bases, leaving 6 bases between them. As DNA, the CDR3 is TGTGCCTGGGGGGTAAACTATGGCTACACCTTC. Translating it yields CAWGVNYGYTF.

The count of this clonotype is one. J is TRBJ2-7 and V is TRBV7-2; 9 nucleotides line up with TRBD2. From germline, CDR1 is SGHTA and CDR2 FQGNSA. Trimming removed 6 bases from V and 7 bases from J; junction bases left unmatched: 16. The CDR3 spans 16 residues. The CDR3 is CASSPGIGRGGNEQYF. CDR3 nucleotide sequence: TGTGCCAGCAGTCCGGGGATTGGGCGGGGGGGCAATGAGCAGTACTTC.